The 4 T cell receptor beta chains given below trace back to one sample, sequenced in a study of blood T cells in healthy people across ages. A second PCR, run for about 7 to 11 cycles, used a sample-barcoded 5' primer plus a J-beta primer mix. Using its own MiXCR run on the 5' RACE reads, TCRdb lists one record per CDR3 protein. The repertoire has roughly 800,000 distinct CDR3 sequences, about 62% of them found once; the top ten carry roughly 22%. Sequenced input: blood. Source of these receptors: a man between 25 and 39 years old in good health.

In its sample, this clonotype was seen a few times. The chain combines TRBV10-3 with TRBJ1-2, with TRBD1 matching over 9 bases. The junction had 5 bases not matched to a gene; V was cut back by 5 bases and J by 7 bases. CDR1 ENHRY and CDR2 SYGVKD come from the germline V gene. The CDR3 is 13 residues long. CDR3 residues: CAISRGQGAGYTF. CDR3 DNA sequence: TGTGCCATCAGTCGGGGACAGGGAGCTGGCTACACCTTC.

This clonotype was observed a few times. V is TRBV6-2 or TRBV6-3 and J is TRBJ2-4; TRBD1 aligns across 10 bases. The assigned J gene may be wrong: the sequence end matches TRBJ2-5 better. The V gene's germline CDR1 is MNHEY and CDR2 SVGEGT. The CDR3 sequence is 15 residues long. The CDR3, as DNA: TGTGCCAGCAGTTCTCCCGGGACAGGGGAAGAGACCCAGTACTTC. Translation: CASSSPGTGEETQYF.

This clonotype has only one observation. The chain links TRBV20-1 to TRBJ1-1, with TRBD1 identical over 7 bases. J was trimmed by 6 bases and V by 2 bases; bases with no gene match: 3. This CDR3 has 12 amino acids. The V gene's germline CDR1 is DFQATT and CDR2 SNEGSKA (reference sequence). The DNA for the CDR3 is TGCAGTGCTAGACAGGGGGGAGCTGAAGCTTTCTTT. It translates to CSARQGGAEAFF.

V is TRBV15 and J is TRBJ2-1; 10 nucleotides agree with TRBD1. From germline, CDR1 is LNHNV and CDR2 YYDKDF (reference sequence). The length of the CDR3 is 16 residues. The V gene end was trimmed by 3 bases and the J gene end by 1 base; junction bases not matched to a gene: 3. The CDR3 protein is CATSRDRGSSYNEQFF. The DNA for the CDR3 is TGTGCCACCAGCAGGGACAGGGGGAGTTCCTACAATGAGCAGTTCTTC.